These T cell receptor beta chains were read from a single sample in a study of blood T cell repertoires in COVID-19. Assay: immunoSEQ multiplex PCR; the TCRdb copy retains only in-frame clones and omits some. Of around 120,000 clones in the sample, around 87% are singletons; the top ten hold 30%. The sample consisted of peripheral blood. The receptors here all came from a woman in her seventies with acute or convalescent COVID-19. The CDR3 runs from the conserved cysteine through the conserved F or W. D genes are given only for firm matches. Size is stated for part of the rows, as once, few or many counts, or as a class when the clone is expanded.

. | . | TRBJ1-1 | TRBV5-1 | CASSLEDTRREAFF | TGCGCCAGCAGCTTGGAAGACACCCGCAGGGAAGCTTTCTTT
. | . | TRBJ2-2 | TRBV2 | CASKQTPNTGELFF | TGTGCCAGCAAGCAGACACCGAACACCGGGGAGCTGTTTTTT
. | TRBD1 | TRBJ1-6 | TRBV19 | CASSIRQGANSPLHF | TGTGCCAGTAGTATTCGACAGGGGGCTAATTCACCCCTCCACTTT
. | TRBD1 | TRBJ1-5 | TRBV2 | CASSAQGNQPQHF | TGTGCCAGCAGCGCACAGGGGAATCAGCCCCAGCATTTT
. | TRBD2 | TRBJ2-1 | TRBV24-1 | CATSDFSSGYSYNEQFF | TGTGCCACCAGTGATTTTTCTAGCGGGTACTCCTACAATGAGCAGTTCTTC
. | TRBD1 | TRBJ2-3 | TRBV5-8 | CASSHLDRALTDTQYF | TGTGCCAGCAGCCACCTGGACAGGGCCCTCACAGATACGCAGTATTTT
. | . | TRBJ2-1 | TRBV5-4 | CASSLETGIEQFF | TGTGCCAGCAGCCTAGAAACAGGGATTGAGCAGTTCTTC
. | TRBD1 | TRBJ1-4 | TRBV5-1 | CASSWGTGQNEKLFF | TGCGCCAGCAGCTGGGGGACAGGGCAGAATGAAAAACTGTTTTTT
few | . | TRBJ2-3 | TRBV10-1 | CASSESRADTQYF | TGCGCCAGCAGTGAGTCTAGAGCAGATACGCAGTATTTT
. | . | TRBJ2-1 | TRBV5-5 | CASSLGIAASSYNEQFF | TGTGCCAGCAGCTTGGGGATAGCGGCTAGCTCCTACAATGAGCAGTTCTTC